This T cell receptor beta chain was retrieved from a study of T cell repertoires in cytomegalovirus infection. The wider study: CMV epitopes that were recently identified and HLA-C-restricted were used alongside well-studied HLA-B-restricted ones. Shared public TCR beta signatures pointed to both CMV infection and a matching HLA type.

Germline-derived CDR1 and CDR2 are LGHNA and YSLEER. V dropped 2 bases and J dropped 8 bases, with 16 bases sitting between them. This CDR3 has 15 residues. One entry per CDR3 protein, called by TCRdb with MiXCR from the reads. The sample holds over 250,000 distinct CDR3 sequences; 20% to 25% are singletons and the top ten take roughly 19%. Of note for this clonotype: Its antigen is still unknown.

The sequencing here drew on cultured PBMCs, taken from culture after CMV antigen stimulation. The J gene is TRBJ2-1, the V gene TRBV4-3; maybe TRBD1 (6 bases). This clonotype originated in a human donor in good health (CMV status not recorded). Some clones in this sample may be carry-over from other donors' samples. This CDR3 reads CASSQLSQGEDEQFF. In DNA form, the CDR3 reads TGCGCCAGCAGCCAATTGTCACAGGGTGAGGATGAGCAGTTCTTC.